Shown below are 31 T cell receptor beta chains from a single sample sequenced in a study of blood T cell repertoires in COVID-19. Only in-frame clones appear in the TCRdb table, and some are missing; sequencing was by immunoSEQ multiplex PCR. Seen here are approximately 53,000 clones, approximately 85% observed once, and the top ten hold around 2.5%. The material sequenced was peripheral blood. These TCRs come from a woman in her sixties with acute or convalescent COVID-19.

V gene TRBV19 combines with J gene TRBJ2-5; 9 bases fit TRBD1. CDR3 length equals 14 residues. CDR1 is LNHDA, CDR2 SQIVND, per germline (reference sequence). V lost 4 bases to trimming and J lost 7 bases; unmatched junction nucleotides: 7. CDR3 amino acids: CASSTDRGLGTQYF. In DNA form, the CDR3 reads TGTGCCAGTAGTACGGACAGGGGTTTGGGGACCCAGTACTTC. Using reference TRBV19 and TRBJ2-5 for the parts outside the CDR3, the full variable domain is DGGITQSPKYLFRKEGQNVTLSCEQNLNHDAMYWYRQDPGQGLRLIYYSQIVNDFQKGDIAEGYSVSREKKESFPLTVTSAQKNPTAFYLCASSTDRGLGTQYFGPGTRLLVL.

V gene TRBV3-1 (or the pseudogene TRBV3-2) combines with J gene TRBJ1-6; TRBD1 matches 7 bases. Germline CDR1 LGHDT, CDR2 YNNKEL (reference sequence). The ends lost 2 bases at V and 10 bases at J; junction bases unmatched: 14. The CDR3 spans 17 residues. The CDR3: CASSQRTGRLGASPLHF. The CDR3 nucleotides are TGTGCCAGCAGCCAAAGGACAGGAAGGCTTGGGGCATCACCCCTCCACTTT.

This clone appeared once. The chain is built from TRBV6-1 and TRBJ2-5; 7 positions agree with TRBD2. With V trimmed by 10 bases and J by 5 bases, 7 bases remained unmatched. Per the germline V gene, CDR1 is MNHNS and CDR2 is SASEGT. This CDR3 has 12 amino acids. CDR3: CATSSGTETQYF. CDR3 nucleotide sequence: TGTGCCACCTCAAGCGGGACCGAGACCCAGTACTTC.

The chain recombines TRBV2 with TRBJ2-1; D is undetermined. The V gene lost 1 base and the J gene lost 6 bases, with 10 bases spanning the gap. The CDR3 is 14 amino acids. Germline V lookup: CDR1 SNHLY, CDR2 FYNNEI. CDR3 sequence reads: CASSEDVLLNEQFF. The CDR3 nucleotides are TGTGCCAGCAGTGAAGATGTCCTCCTCAATGAGCAGTTCTTC.

The gene calls are TRBV5-4 and TRBJ1-1; TRBD1 matches 8 bases. Germline V CDR1 and CDR2: SGHNT, YYREEE (reference sequence). The CDR3 contains 16 residues. J gave up 3 bases and V 0 bases, and 7 bases lay outside the gene matches. CDR3 in amino acids: CASSLVPTGGHTEAFF. Here the CDR3 DNA reads TGTGCCAGCAGCTTGGTACCCACAGGGGGTCACACTGAAGCTTTCTTT.

This clone was seen a few times. The J gene is TRBJ2-6, the V gene TRBV7-2; 8 positions agree with TRBD2. Germline V gene data show CDR1 as SGHTA and CDR2 as FQGNSA. The trim removed 2 bases at V and 4 bases at J, leaving 10 bases unmatched. The CDR3 sequence is 18 residues long. The CDR3 here is CASSLLGAGAGGANVLTF. DNA of the CDR3: TGTGCCAGCAGCTTATTGGGAGCGGGAGCGGGGGGGGCCAACGTCCTGACTTTC.

The V call is TRBV27, the J call TRBJ1-1; 7 nucleotides line up with TRBD1. Germline CDR1 MNHEY, CDR2 SMNVEV (reference sequence). Unmatched junction bases numbered 6, after V lost 6 bases and J lost 2 bases. The CDR3 runs to 14 residues. The CDR3 spells CASSPTGPNTEAFF. The CDR3 bases are TGTGCCAGCAGCCCGACAGGGCCTAACACTGAAGCTTTCTTT.

This clone was counted a few times. The chain uses TRBV4-1 and TRBJ1-4, with 11 bases that match TRBD1. Germline CDR1 MGHRA, CDR2 YSYEKL. V was pared by 2 bases and J by 8 bases, with 4 bases of the junction left unmatched. The CDR3 is 15 residues long. The DNA of the CDR3 is TGCGCCAGCAGCCAACAAGGGACAGGGGGAGAAAAACTGTTTTTT. Translating gives CASSQQGTGGEKLFF.

V and J are TRBV27 and TRBJ2-1, with TRBD2 matching over 10 bases. Trimming cost V 6 bases and J 7 bases; bases outside gene matches: 9. This CDR3 has 15 amino acids. Germline V lookup: CDR1 MNHEY, CDR2 SMNVEV (reference sequence). The CDR3 is CASRPSGRGGNEQFF. CDR3 nucleotide sequence: TGTGCCAGCAGACCCAGCGGGAGGGGAGGTAATGAGCAGTTCTTC.

This chain links TRBV30 with TRBJ1-2; tentatively, D is TRBD1 (5 bases). Deletions cut 8 bases from V and 5 bases from J, with 15 bases between. Per the germline V gene, CDR1 is GTSNPN and CDR2 is SVGIG (reference sequence). The CDR3 contains 12 residues. The CDR3 reads CAASWGQYGYTF. In nucleotides, the CDR3 is TGTGCCGCGTCGTGGGGCCAGTATGGCTACACCTTC.

This chain uses TRBV24-1 with TRBJ1-2; TRBD1 agrees at 11 bases. Trimming cost V 3 bases and J 0 bases; bases outside gene matches: 5. This CDR3 is built from 17 residues. CDR1 and CDR2 from the germline V gene are KGHDR and SFDVKD. The CDR3 here is CATSDGDRGFSNYGYTF. In nucleotides, the CDR3 is TGTGCCACCAGTGATGGGGACAGGGGGTTCTCTAACTATGGCTACACCTTC.

This chain joins TRBV7-2 and TRBJ2-7, with 8 positions matching TRBD1. Germline V gene sequence: CDR1 SGHTA, CDR2 FQGNSA. CDR3 length equals 14 residues. The ends lost 4 bases at V and 1 base at J; junction bases unmatched: 3. The CDR3 DNA sequence: TGTGCCAGCAGCTGGGACAGGACTTCCTACGAGCAGTACTTC. Translated: CASSWDRTSYEQYF.

The table lists this clone with a few counts. V usage is TRBV19 and J usage is TRBJ1-1; 7 nucleotides align to TRBD1. Germline V gene data show CDR1 as LNHDA and CDR2 as SQIVND (reference sequence). The junction had 10 bases not matched to a gene; V was cut back by 4 bases and J by 8 bases. The CDR3 runs 14 residues. CDR3 DNA: TGTGCCAGTAGTAGAAGGGACAGACAAATGGAAGCTTTCTTT. Translation: CASSRRDRQMEAFF.

This clone was recorded only once. The J gene is TRBJ2-5, the V gene TRBV4-1; D possibly corresponds to TRBD1 (6 bases). The CDR3 covers 16 residues. Trimming removed 0 bases from V and 2 bases from J, with 13 bases in between. Germline CDR1 is MGHRA and CDR2 is YSYEKL. DNA of the CDR3: TGCGCCAGCAGCCAAGATTGGACAGCTTGGCAAGAGACCCAGTACTTC. It encodes CASSQDWTAWQETQYF.

The genes are TRBV6-6 and TRBJ1-6; D is possibly TRBD1 (5 bases). V lost 9 bases and J lost 8, with 17 bases in between. CDR3 length: 14 amino acids. Germline loops: CDR1 MNHNY, CDR2 SVGAGI (reference sequence). The CDR3 is CASRLLEGDSPLHF. The DNA of the CDR3 is TGTGCCAGTCGACTCCTCGAAGGGGATTCACCCCTCCACTTT.

This clone was found once. The V gene is TRBV18, the J gene TRBJ2-1; D is perhaps TRBD2 (5 bases). This CDR3 comprises 15 residues. The germline CDR1 and CDR2 sequences are KGHSH and LQKENI. V lost 2 bases and J lost 0, with 8 bases in between. The CDR3 DNA is TGTGCCAGCTCACCAGGGGAGAGCTCCTACAATGAGCAGTTCTTC. Protein product: CASSPGESSYNEQFF.

This clone has a single count. CDR3 coding DNA: TGTGCCAGTAGTCCCAATGGGGGGTTAAACACTGAAGCTTTCTTT. It is translated as CASSPNGGLNTEAFF. V gene TRBV19 combines with J gene TRBJ1-1, with D possibly being TRBD1 (5 bases). Per the germline V gene, CDR1 is LNHDA and CDR2 is SQIVND (reference sequence). V lost 5 bases and J lost 2, with 15 bases in between. The CDR3 has 15 residues. Full variable domain (outside the CDR3, taken from reference TRBV19 and TRBJ1-1): DGGITQSPKYLFRKEGQNVTLSCEQNLNHDAMYWYRQDPGQGLRLIYYSQIVNDFQKGDIAEGYSVSREKKESFPLTVTSAQKNPTAFYLCASSPNGGLNTEAFFGQGTRLTVV.

The rearrangement joins TRBV28 to TRBJ1-5, with D perhaps TRBD1 (6 bases). This CDR3 contains 18 residues. The V and J ends lost 4 bases and 3 bases respectively, with 22 bases between them. Germline CDR1 reads MDHEN; CDR2 reads SYDVKM. As DNA, the CDR3 is TGTGCCAGCAGTTCGAGGGGGACCCTTTCCACTTCCAATCAGCCCCAGCATTTT. Residues: CASSSRGTLSTSNQPQHF.

This chain joins TRBV6-5 and TRBJ1-3; D not resolved. The ends were cut back, 2 bases at V and 2 bases at J, with 10 bases in the middle. The CDR3 runs to 15 residues. Germline lookup yields CDR1 MNHEY and CDR2 SVGAGI. The CDR3 sequence: CASSYGRGTGNTIYF. The CDR3 bases are TGTGCCAGCAGTTACGGGCGAGGGACTGGAAACACCATATATTTT.

This clone was detected only once. The chain uses TRBV7-9 and TRBJ1-1; 8 nucleotides align to TRBD1. This CDR3 is built from 13 residues. The junction had 5 bases not matched to a gene; V was cut back by 7 bases and J by 4 bases. Germline-derived CDR1 and CDR2 are SEHNR and FQNEAQ (reference sequence). CDR3 region: CASNRQGITEAFF. CDR3 coding DNA: TGTGCCAGCAACCGACAGGGGATCACTGAAGCTTTCTTT.

The chain uses TRBV10-3 and TRBJ2-1; 11 positions match TRBD2. V shed 11 bases and J 4 bases; nucleotides not matched to a gene: 10. The CDR3 consists of 15 residues. Germline values: CDR1 ENHRY, CDR2 SYGVKD. DNA for the CDR3: TGTGCCGCTTCACAGACTAGCGGGACGTACAATGAGCAGTTCTTC. It is translated as CAASQTSGTYNEQFF.

The chain carries TRBV28 and TRBJ1-4, with 7 bases lining up with TRBD1. The CDR3 loop spans 13 amino acids. The germline V gene has CDR1 MDHEN and CDR2 SYDVKM. Trimming took 5 bases from V and 7 from J; bases not matched to a gene: 4. CDR3 in amino acids: CASSNNRGEKLFF. As DNA, the CDR3 is TGTGCCAGCAGTAATAACAGGGGTGAAAAACTGTTTTTT.

The genes are TRBV7-6 and TRBJ1-2, with D possibly matching TRBD1 (6 bases). CDR1 and CDR2 from the germline V gene are SGHVS and FNYEAQ. V was shortened by 2 bases and J by 6 bases, with 16 bases between the two germline ends. The CDR3 runs to 15 residues. DNA for the CDR3: TGTGCCAGCAGCTTAAATTCCATGGGACATCATGGCTACACCTTC. Encoded protein: CASSLNSMGHHGYTF.

The chain is built from TRBV2 and TRBJ2-1; D is unclear. The CDR3 is 14 amino acids. With 4 bases removed from V and 2 bases from J, the gap between germline ends came to 9 bases. Per the germline V gene, CDR1 is SNHLY and CDR2 is FYNNEI. CDR3 coding DNA: TGTGCCAGCAGTGCGGCAGAGGCCTACAATGAGCAGTTCTTC. Residues: CASSAAEAYNEQFF.

The chain uses TRBV19 and TRBJ2-7, with 8 positions matching TRBD2. Germline CDR1 and CDR2: LNHDA and SQIVND (reference sequence). V lost 2 bases, J lost 4 bases, and 7 bases stayed unmatched. The CDR3 spans 15 residues. CDR3 coding DNA: TGTGCCAGTAGTATACTCACTAGCGGAGGGTACGAGCAGTACTTC. Protein product: CASSILTSGGYEQYF. The complete variable domain, with remaining parts taken from reference TRBV19 and TRBJ2-7, reads DGGITQSPKYLFRKEGQNVTLSCEQNLNHDAMYWYRQDPGQGLRLIYYSQIVNDFQKGDIAEGYSVSREKKESFPLTVTSAQKNPTAFYLCASSILTSGGYEQYFGPGTRLTVT.

CDR3 DNA sequence: TGTGCCAGCAGCGTAGCCCCAGATTATAATTCACCCCTCCACTTT. It encodes CASSVAPDYNSPLHF. The chain has TRBV9 and TRBJ1-6, with no clear D. Trimming left V 0 bases short and J 4 bases short, with 8 bases between. CDR3 length equals 15 residues. Germline CDR1 and CDR2: SGDLS and YYNGEE.

The rearrangement joins TRBV7-3 to TRBJ1-6; 7 bases are shared with TRBD1. V lost 3 bases to trimming and J lost 5 bases; unmatched junction nucleotides: 1. The CDR3 sequence is 14 residues long. Germline V gene lookup returns CDR1 SGHTA and CDR2 FQGTGA. Here the CDR3 DNA reads TGTGCCAGCAGCTTGGGACAGAATAATTCACCCCTCCACTTT. This gives the protein CASSLGQNNSPLHF.

This clone was detected only a few times. V gene TRBV7-8 combines with J gene TRBJ2-1; TRBD1 matches 7 bases. The length of the CDR3 is 16 residues. V shed 1 base and J 2 bases; nucleotides not matched to a gene: 5. The germline V gene has CDR1 SGHVS and CDR2 FQNEAQ. Here the CDR3 DNA reads TGTGCCAGCAGCTTAGGGGGACAGCGCCCCTACAATGAGCAGTTCTTC. Translation gives CASSLGGQRPYNEQFF.

This chain joins TRBV19 and TRBJ2-2; D is uncertain. The CDR3 runs to 12 residues. CDR1 and CDR2 (germline): LNHDA, SQIVND (reference sequence). The V and J ends lost 4 bases and 6 bases respectively, with 6 bases between them. Here the CDR3 DNA reads TGTGCCAGTAGTACTCCAGCCGGGGAGCTGTTTTTT. Its protein is CASSTPAGELFF. Variable domain in full (rest from reference TRBV19 and TRBJ2-2): DGGITQSPKYLFRKEGQNVTLSCEQNLNHDAMYWYRQDPGQGLRLIYYSQIVNDFQKGDIAEGYSVSREKKESFPLTVTSAQKNPTAFYLCASSTPAGELFFGEGSRLTVL.

This CDR3 is CAWSVLGATDTQYF. The CDR3 nucleotides read TGTGCCTGGAGTGTTCTGGGGGCTACAGATACGCAGTATTTT. The chain carries TRBV30 and TRBJ2-3; D is perhaps TRBD1 (6 bases). V was shortened by 0 bases and J by 3 bases, with 10 bases between the two germline ends. CDR3 size: 14 residues. CDR1 GTSNPN and CDR2 SVGIG come from the germline V gene (reference sequence).

This clone has just a few counts. The chain recombines TRBV6-5 with TRBJ2-1; D is perhaps TRBD2 (5 bases). The CDR3 extends over 14 amino acids. Germline CDR1 is MNHEY and CDR2 is SVGAGI. Deletions cut 6 bases from V and 6 bases from J, with 15 bases between. The CDR3 sequence: CASSSPGGSNEQFF. CDR3 nucleotide sequence: TGTGCCAGCAGCTCCCCCGGAGGCAGCAATGAGCAGTTCTTC.